This TCR beta chain was recovered during a study of PD-1 blockade in classical Hodgkin lymphoma. About the study: Patients were infused with nivolumab 3 mg/kg every 2 weeks.

After autologous stem cell transplantation all patients relapsed, and prior brentuximab vedotin exposure differed between cohorts. Sequenced by immunoSEQ multiplex PCR; TCRdb stores in-frame clones only, minus some. The sample contains 70,000 to 85,000 clones, about 92% of which appear only once. As to this clone: Its antigen remains unidentified.

V was pared by 0 bases and J by 8 bases, with 21 bases between. The CDR3 length is 16 residues. Per germline, CDR1 SGHRS and CDR2 YFSETQ. Study conclusions and caveats: Baseline diversity resembling that of newly diagnosed patients was seen in complete responders. Newly diagnosed patients were reported to exhibit reduced baseline TCR diversity relative to healthy donors. Possibly reflecting disease activity or prior therapy, repertoire differences have causes that remain undefined.

The sequencing used peripheral blood mononuclear cells (PBMCs), collected at baseline. The chain combines TRBV5-1 with TRBJ2-7; D may correspond to TRBD1 or TRBD2 (5 bases each). The sequence was collected from a human donor with classical Hodgkin lymphoma. The CDR3 DNA reads TGCGCCAGCAGCTTGGGGGTGGGGGAACCCTCACAAAAGCAGTACTTC. Protein product: CASSLGVGEPSQKQYF.